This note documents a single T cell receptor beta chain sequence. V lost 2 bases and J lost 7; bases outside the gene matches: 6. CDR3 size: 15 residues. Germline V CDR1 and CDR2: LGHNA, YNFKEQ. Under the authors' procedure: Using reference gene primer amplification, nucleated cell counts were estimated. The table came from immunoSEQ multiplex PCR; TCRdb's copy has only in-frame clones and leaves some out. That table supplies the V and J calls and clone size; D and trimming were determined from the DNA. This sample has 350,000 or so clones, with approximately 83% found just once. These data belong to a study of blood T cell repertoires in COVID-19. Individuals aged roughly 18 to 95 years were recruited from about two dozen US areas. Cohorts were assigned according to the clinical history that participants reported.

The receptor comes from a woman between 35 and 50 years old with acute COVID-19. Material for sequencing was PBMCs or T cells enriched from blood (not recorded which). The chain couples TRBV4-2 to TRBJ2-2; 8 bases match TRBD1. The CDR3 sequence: CASSQSGQADGELFF. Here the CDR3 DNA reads TGTGCCAGCAGCCAATCGGGACAGGCCGACGGGGAGCTGTTTTTT.